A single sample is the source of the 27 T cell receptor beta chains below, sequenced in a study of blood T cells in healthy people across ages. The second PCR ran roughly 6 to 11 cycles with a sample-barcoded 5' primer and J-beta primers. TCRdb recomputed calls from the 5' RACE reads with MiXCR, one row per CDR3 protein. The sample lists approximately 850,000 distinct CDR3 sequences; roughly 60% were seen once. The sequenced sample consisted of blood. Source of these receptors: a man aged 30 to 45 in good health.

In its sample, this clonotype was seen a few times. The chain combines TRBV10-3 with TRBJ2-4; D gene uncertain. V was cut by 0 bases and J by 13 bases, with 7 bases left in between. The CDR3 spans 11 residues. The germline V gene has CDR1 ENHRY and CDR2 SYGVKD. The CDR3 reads CAISESLEQYF. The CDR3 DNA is TGTGCCATCAGTGAGTCGCTTGAGCAGTACTTC.

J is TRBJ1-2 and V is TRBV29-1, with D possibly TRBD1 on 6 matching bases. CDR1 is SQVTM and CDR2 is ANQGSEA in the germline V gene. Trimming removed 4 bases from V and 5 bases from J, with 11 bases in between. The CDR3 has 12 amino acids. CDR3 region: CSVGYREYGYTF. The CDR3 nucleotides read TGCAGCGTTGGGTACAGGGAATATGGCTACACCTTC. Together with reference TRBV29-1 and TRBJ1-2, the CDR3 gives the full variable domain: SAVISQKPSRDICQRGTSLTIQCQVDSQVTMMFWYRQQPGQSLTLIATANQGSEATYESGFVIDKFPISRPNLTFSTLTVSNMSPEDSSIYLCSVGYREYGYTFGSGTRLTVV.

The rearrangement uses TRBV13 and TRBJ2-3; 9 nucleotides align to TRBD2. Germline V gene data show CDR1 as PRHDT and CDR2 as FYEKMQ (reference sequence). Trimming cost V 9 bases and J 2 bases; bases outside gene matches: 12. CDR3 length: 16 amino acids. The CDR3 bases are TGTGCCAGTTCAGGAGGGACTAGCTTCCCCACAGATACGCAGTATTTT. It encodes CASSGGTSFPTDTQYF.

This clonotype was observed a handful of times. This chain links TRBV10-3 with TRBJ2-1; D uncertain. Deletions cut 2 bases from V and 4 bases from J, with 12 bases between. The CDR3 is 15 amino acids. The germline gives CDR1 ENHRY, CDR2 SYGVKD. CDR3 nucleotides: TGTGCCATCAGTGAGGTCGTAGGGTTATACAATGAGCAGTTCTTC. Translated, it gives CAISEVVGLYNEQFF.

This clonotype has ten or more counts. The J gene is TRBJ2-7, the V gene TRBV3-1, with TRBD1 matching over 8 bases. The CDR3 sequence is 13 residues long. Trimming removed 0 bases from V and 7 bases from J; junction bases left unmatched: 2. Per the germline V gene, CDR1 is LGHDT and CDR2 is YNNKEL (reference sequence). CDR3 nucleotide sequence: TGTGCCAGCAGCCAAGATTGGGACAGGGAGCAGTACTTC. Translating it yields CASSQDWDREQYF.

CDR3 nucleotide sequence: TGCAGCGTTGTACTGGAGGACAACTATGGCTACACCTTC. Protein: CSVVLEDNYGYTF. The rearrangement links TRBV29-1 to TRBJ1-2, with D unresolved. V shed 4 bases and J shed 2 bases, with 11 bases lying between them. Germline V gene lookup returns CDR1 SQVTM and CDR2 ANQGSEA. This CDR3 has 13 residues.

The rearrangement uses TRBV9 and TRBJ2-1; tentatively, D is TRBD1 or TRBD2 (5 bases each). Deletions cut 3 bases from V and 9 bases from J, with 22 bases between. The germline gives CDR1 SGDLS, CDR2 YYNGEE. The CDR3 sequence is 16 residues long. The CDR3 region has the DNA TGTGCCAGCAGCGCGGCCGGGACCGCTATAACCGGTGAGCAGTTCTTC. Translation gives CASSAAGTAITGEQFF.

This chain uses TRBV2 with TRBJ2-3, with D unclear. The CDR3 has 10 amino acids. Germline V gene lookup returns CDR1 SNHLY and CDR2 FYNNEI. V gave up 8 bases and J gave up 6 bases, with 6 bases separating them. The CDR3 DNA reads TGTGCCAGCTGCAGCGATACGCAGTATTTT. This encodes CASCSDTQYF.

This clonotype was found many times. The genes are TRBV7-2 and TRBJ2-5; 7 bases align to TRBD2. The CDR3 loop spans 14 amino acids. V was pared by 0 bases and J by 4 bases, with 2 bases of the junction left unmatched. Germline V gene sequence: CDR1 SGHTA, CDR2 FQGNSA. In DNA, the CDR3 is TGTGCCAGCAGCTTAGCCGGCGGGGGAGAGACCCAGTACTTC. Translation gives CASSLAGGGETQYF.

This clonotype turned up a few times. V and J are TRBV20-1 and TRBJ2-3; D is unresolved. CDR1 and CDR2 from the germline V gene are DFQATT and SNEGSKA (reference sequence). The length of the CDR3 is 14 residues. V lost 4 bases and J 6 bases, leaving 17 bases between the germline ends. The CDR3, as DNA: TGCAGTGCTAACGGCGATCCACGCAAGGATACGCAGTATTTT. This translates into CSANGDPRKDTQYF.

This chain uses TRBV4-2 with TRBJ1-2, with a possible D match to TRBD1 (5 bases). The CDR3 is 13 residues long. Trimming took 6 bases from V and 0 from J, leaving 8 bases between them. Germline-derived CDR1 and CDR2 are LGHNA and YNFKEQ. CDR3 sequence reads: CASRLGANYGYTF. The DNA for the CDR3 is TGTGCCAGCAGGTTAGGGGCTAACTATGGCTACACCTTC.

CDR3 loop: CASSSRQGSLREQYF. CDR3 bases: TGTGCCAGCAGTTCTAGACAGGGGTCGCTTAGGGAGCAGTACTTC. V and J are TRBV7-8 and TRBJ2-5; 8 nucleotides agree with TRBD1. Germline-derived CDR1 and CDR2 are SGHVS and FQNEAQ. The CDR3 sequence is 15 residues long. V lost 6 bases to trimming and J lost 11 bases; unmatched junction nucleotides: 17. The full variable domain, its missing parts supplied by reference TRBV7-8 and TRBJ2-5, is GAGVSQSPRYKVAKRGQDVALRCDPISGHVSLFWYQQALGQGPEFLTYFQNEAQLDKSGLPSDRFFAERPEGSVSTLKIQRTQQEDSAVYLCASSSRQGSLREQYFGPGTRLLVL.

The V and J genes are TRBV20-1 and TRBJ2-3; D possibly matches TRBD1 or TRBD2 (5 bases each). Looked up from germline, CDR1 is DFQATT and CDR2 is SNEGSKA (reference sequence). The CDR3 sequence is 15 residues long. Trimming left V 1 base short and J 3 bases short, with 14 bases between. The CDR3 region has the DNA TGCAGTGCTAGAGTGGGGGAGTCGGTTACAGATACGCAGTATTTT. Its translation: CSARVGESVTDTQYF.

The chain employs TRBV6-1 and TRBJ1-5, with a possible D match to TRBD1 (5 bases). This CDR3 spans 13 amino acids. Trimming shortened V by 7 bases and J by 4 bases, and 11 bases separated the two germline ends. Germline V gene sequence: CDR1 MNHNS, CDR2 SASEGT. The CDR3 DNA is TGTGCCAGCAACATCGGGGGGAATCAGCCCCAGCATTTT. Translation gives CASNIGGNQPQHF.

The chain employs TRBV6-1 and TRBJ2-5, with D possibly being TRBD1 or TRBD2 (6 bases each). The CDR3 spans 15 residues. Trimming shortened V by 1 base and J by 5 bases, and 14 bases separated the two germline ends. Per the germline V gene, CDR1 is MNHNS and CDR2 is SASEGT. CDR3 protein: CASSEEGGPRETQYF. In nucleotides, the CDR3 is TGTGCCAGCAGTGAAGAGGGGGGCCCGCGGGAGACCCAGTACTTC.

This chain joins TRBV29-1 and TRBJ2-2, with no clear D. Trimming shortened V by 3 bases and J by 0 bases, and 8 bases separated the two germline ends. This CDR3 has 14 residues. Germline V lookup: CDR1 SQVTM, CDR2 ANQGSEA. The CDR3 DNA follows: TGCAGCGTTGAGGGCAGGTCGAACACCGGGGAGCTGTTTTTT. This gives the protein CSVEGRSNTGELFF.

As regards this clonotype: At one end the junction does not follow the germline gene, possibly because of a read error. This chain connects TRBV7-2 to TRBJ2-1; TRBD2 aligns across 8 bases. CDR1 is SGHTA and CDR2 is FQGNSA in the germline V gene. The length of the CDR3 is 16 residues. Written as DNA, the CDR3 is TGTGCCAGCAGCGACGGACTAGCCGTAGCCCACAAGGAGCAGTTCTTC. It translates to CASSDGLAVAHKEQFF. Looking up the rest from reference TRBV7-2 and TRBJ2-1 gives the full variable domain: GAGVSQSPSNKVTEKGKDVELRCDPISGHTALYWYRQSLGQGLEFLIYFQGNSAPDKSGLPSDRFSAERTGGSVSTLTIQRTQQEDSAVYLCASSDGLAVAHKEQFFGPGTRLTVL.

The CDR3 nucleotides read TGCGCCAGCAGTGAGTCTGCAATTTCCTATGGCTACACCTTC. This codes for CASSESAISYGYTF. The chain employs TRBV10-1 and TRBJ1-2, with D uncertain. The V end lost 0 bases, the J end lost 4 bases, and 9 bases lay between the germline ends. CDR1 is WNHNN and CDR2 is SYGVQD in the germline V gene (reference sequence). The CDR3 covers 14 residues.

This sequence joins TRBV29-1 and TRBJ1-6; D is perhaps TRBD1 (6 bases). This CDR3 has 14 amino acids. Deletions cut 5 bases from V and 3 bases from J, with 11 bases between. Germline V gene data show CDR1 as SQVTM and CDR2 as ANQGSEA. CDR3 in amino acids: CSVRGEDYNSPLHF. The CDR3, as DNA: TGCAGCGTTAGGGGGGAAGACTATAATTCACCCCTCCACTTT. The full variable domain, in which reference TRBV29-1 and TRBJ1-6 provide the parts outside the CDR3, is SAVISQKPSRDICQRGTSLTIQCQVDSQVTMMFWYRQQPGQSLTLIATANQGSEATYESGFVIDKFPISRPNLTFSTLTVSNMSPEDSSIYLCSVRGEDYNSPLHFGNGTRLTVT.

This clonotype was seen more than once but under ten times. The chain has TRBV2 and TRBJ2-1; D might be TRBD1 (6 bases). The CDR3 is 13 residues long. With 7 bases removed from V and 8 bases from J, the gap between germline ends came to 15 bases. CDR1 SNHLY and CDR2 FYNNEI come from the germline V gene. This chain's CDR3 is CASNTGSVDEQFF. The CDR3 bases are TGTGCCAGCAATACAGGGTCGGTGGATGAGCAGTTCTTC.

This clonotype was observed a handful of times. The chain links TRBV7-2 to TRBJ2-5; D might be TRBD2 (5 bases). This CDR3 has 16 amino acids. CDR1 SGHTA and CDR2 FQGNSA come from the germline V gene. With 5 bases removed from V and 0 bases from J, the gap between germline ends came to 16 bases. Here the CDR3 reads CASSEVGAAYQETQYF. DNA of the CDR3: TGTGCCAGCAGCGAGGTGGGAGCGGCGTACCAAGAGACCCAGTACTTC.

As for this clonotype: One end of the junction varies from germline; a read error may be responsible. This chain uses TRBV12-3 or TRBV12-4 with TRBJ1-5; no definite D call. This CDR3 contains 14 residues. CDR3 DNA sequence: TGTGCCTGCAGTGTTTTGGATCCCAATCAGCCCCAGCATTTT. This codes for CACSVLDPNQPQHF.

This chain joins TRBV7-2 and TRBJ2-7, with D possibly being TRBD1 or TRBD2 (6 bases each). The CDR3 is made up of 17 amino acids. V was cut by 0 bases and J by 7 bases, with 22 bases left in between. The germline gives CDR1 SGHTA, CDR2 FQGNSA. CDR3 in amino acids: CASSLAPGALGRNEQYF. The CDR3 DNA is TGTGCCAGCAGCTTAGCCCCGGGGGCCCTTGGGCGCAATGAGCAGTACTTC.

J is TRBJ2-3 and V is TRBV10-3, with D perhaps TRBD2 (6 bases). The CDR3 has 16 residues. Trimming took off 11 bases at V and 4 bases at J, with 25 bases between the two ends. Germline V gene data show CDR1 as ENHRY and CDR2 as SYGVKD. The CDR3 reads CAARPAPGLDADTQYF. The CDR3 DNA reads TGTGCCGCCAGGCCAGCCCCGGGACTTGATGCAGATACGCAGTATTTT.

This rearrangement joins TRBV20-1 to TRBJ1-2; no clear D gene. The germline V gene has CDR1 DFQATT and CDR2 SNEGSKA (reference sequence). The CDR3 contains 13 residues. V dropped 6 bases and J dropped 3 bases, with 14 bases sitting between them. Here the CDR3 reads CSARAGGYYGYTF. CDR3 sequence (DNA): TGCAGTGCACGGGCAGGAGGATACTATGGCTACACCTTC.

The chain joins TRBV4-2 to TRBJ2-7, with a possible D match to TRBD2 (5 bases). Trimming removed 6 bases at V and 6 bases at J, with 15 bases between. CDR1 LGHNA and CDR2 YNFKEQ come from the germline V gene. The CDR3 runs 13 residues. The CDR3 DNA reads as TGTGCCAGCAGGCCATCCGGGGAAAGCGAGCAGTACTTC. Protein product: CASRPSGESEQYF.

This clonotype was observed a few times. DNA of the CDR3: TGTGCCAGCAGCATTTCGCCTAGCGGATATAACAATGAGCAGTACTTC. This sequence encodes CASSISPSGYNNEQYF. This chain joins TRBV11-1 and TRBJ2-7; 7 bases are a match to TRBD2. V shed 5 bases, J shed 7 bases, and the junction held 17 bases outside the gene matches. The CDR3 consists of 16 residues. CDR1 is SGHAT, CDR2 FQDESV, per germline (reference sequence).